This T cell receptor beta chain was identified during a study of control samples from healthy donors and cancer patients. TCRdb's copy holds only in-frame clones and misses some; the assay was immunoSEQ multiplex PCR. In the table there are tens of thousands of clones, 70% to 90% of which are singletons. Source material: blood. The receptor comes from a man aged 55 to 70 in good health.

The DNA for the CDR3 is TGTGCCAGCAGTTTAATGGACAGGCCGGCGCTCGTTTTACCTAATGAAAAACTGTTTTTT. Translated, it gives CASSLMDRPALVLPNEKLFF. The chain couples TRBV28 to TRBJ1-4; 7 positions match TRBD1. This CDR3 is 20 amino acids long. Trimming took 2 bases from V and 3 from J; bases not matched to a gene: 18. Germline V gene lookup returns CDR1 MDHEN and CDR2 SYDVKM.